These T cell receptor beta chains were read from a single sample in a study of beta chain features in type 1 diabetes. Only in-frame clones appear in the TCRdb table, and some are missing; sequencing was by immunoSEQ multiplex PCR. In the table there are under 400,000 clones, 10% to 15% of which are singletons. Sequenced input: naive CD4+ T cells from blood. Every receptor here comes from a woman aged 18-35 years with type 1 diabetes. CDR3s include the opening cysteine and the closing phenylalanine or tryptophan. A D gene is named only where the DNA matches it firmly. Some rows mark clone size as missing; the rest say once, few, many or name a class of expanded clone.

size: -; V: TRBV12-5; D: -; J: TRBJ1-2; DNA: TGTGCTAGTGGTTTGGACGGTAACTATGGCTACACCTTC; CDR3: CASGLDGNYGYTF
size: few; V: TRBV7-9; D: -; J: TRBJ2-5; DNA: TGTGCCAGCAGCCCGGACGGCGGGGCCCAGTACTTC; CDR3: CASSPDGGAQYF
size: few; V: TRBV6-5; D: -; J: TRBJ1-1; DNA: TGTGCCAGCAGTTTCCCCGACCAGGTGAACACTGAAGCTTTCTTT; CDR3: CASSFPDQVNTEAFF
size: -; V: TRBV2; D: TRBD2; J: TRBJ2-1; DNA: TGTGCCAGCACCCTCGACAGACTAGCGGGGGGGCGGCATGAGCAGTTCTTC; CDR3: CASTLDRLAGGRHEQFF
size: -; V: TRBV7-2; D: -; J: TRBJ2-7; DNA: TGTGCCAGCAGCTTAGGCGGCCAAGTACGCTACGAGCAGTACTTC; CDR3: CASSLGGQVRYEQYF
size: -; V: TRBV29-1; D: -; J: TRBJ2-1; DNA: TGCAGCGTTACCGACAGGGCCGGAGGGGAGCAGTTCTTC; CDR3: CSVTDRAGGEQFF
size: few; V: TRBV5-6; D: -; J: TRBJ2-7; DNA: TGTGCCAGCAGCTTACAGGGTTCCTACGAGCAGTACTTC; CDR3: CASSLQGSYEQYF
size: -; V: TRBV5-1; D: -; J: TRBJ2-1; DNA: TGCGCCAGCAGCTTCTCACAGGTCTCCGAGTCGAATGAGCAGTTCTTC; CDR3: CASSFSQVSESNEQFF
size: few; V: TRBV2; D: TRBD1; J: TRBJ1-1; DNA: TGTGCCAGCCTCGGACAGGGGTGGACTGAAGCTTTCTTT; CDR3: CASLGQGWTEAFF
size: few; V: TRBV7-6; D: TRBD1; J: TRBJ1-2; DNA: TGTGCCAGCAGCCGGGACAGGGCGGATGGCTACACCTTC; CDR3: CASSRDRADGYTF
size: -; V: TRBV27; D: TRBD2; J: TRBJ2-7; DNA: TGTGCCAGCAGTTCACCGGGACTAGGATACGAGCAGTACTTC; CDR3: CASSSPGLGYEQYF
size: few; V: TRBV15; D: TRBD1; J: TRBJ1-2; DNA: TGTGCCACCAGCACCGGGACAGGGACCTATGGCTACACCTTC; CDR3: CATSTGTGTYGYTF
size: few; V: TRBV30; D: TRBD1; J: TRBJ1-5; DNA: TGTGCCTGGAGTGCGGGACAGGGGGACTATAGCAATCAGCCCCAGCATTTT; CDR3: CAWSAGQGDYSNQPQHF
size: -; V: TRBV19; D: -; J: TRBJ1-1; DNA: TGTGCCAGTAGTCCCGGGGGCACTGAAGCTTTCTTT; CDR3: CASSPGGTEAFF
size: -; V: TRBV7-9; D: TRBD2; J: TRBJ2-1; DNA: TGTGCCAGCAGACCCAACTCACTAGCGGGAGTGAACAATGAGCAGTTCTTC; CDR3: CASRPNSLAGVNNEQFF
size: few; V: TRBV18; D: TRBD1; J: TRBJ1-2; DNA: TGTGCCAGCTCACCGGACAGGGCTTATGGCTACACCTTC; CDR3: CASSPDRAYGYTF
size: few; V: TRBV5-6; D: -; J: TRBJ2-1; DNA: TGTGCCAGCAGTCCCAAACAGAGAACTTACAATGAGCAGTTCTTC; CDR3: CASSPKQRTYNEQFF
size: -; V: TRBV4-3; D: -; J: TRBJ1-1; DNA: TGCGCCAGCAGCCCCTTCCTTAAGAACACTGAAGCTTTCTTT; CDR3: CASSPFLKNTEAFF
size: -; V: TRBV7-2; D: -; J: TRBJ2-3; DNA: TGTGCCAGCAGCACAGGGAGTAAGGATACGCAGTATTTT; CDR3: CASSTGSKDTQYF